The 25 T cell receptor beta chains listed next were all sequenced from one sample in a study of blood T cell repertoires in COVID-19. Measured with immunoSEQ multiplex PCR; TCRdb has only the in-frame clones, and not every one. The data show approximately 45,000 clones, around 87% seen once. The specimen sequenced was peripheral blood. Every receptor here comes from a human donor in a cohort sampled during active COVID-19.

This chain connects TRBV20-1 to TRBJ2-3; 10 bases align to TRBD2. Germline CDR1 DFQATT, CDR2 SNEGSKA (reference sequence). Trimming took 3 bases from V and 2 from J; bases not matched to a gene: 8. CDR3 length equals 16 residues. CDR3 nucleotides: TGCAGTGCTAGTTTCGCTAGCGGGAGCATCACAGATACGCAGTATTTT. As protein: CSASFASGSITDTQYF.

V is TRBV3-1 (or the pseudogene TRBV3-2) and J is TRBJ2-7; 9 nucleotides match TRBD1. Germline CDR1 reads LGHDT; CDR2 reads YNNKEL (reference sequence). The CDR3 sequence is 19 residues long. With V trimmed by 1 base and J by 3 bases, 16 bases remained unmatched. The CDR3 bases are TGTGCCAGCAGCCAAGTTCGTTTTCCGCCGGGACAGGGCGACTACGAGCAGTACTTC. It codes for CASSQVRFPPGQGDYEQYF.

The CDR3: CASQRGNTGELFF. CDR3 nucleotides: TGTGCCAGCCAACGGGGGAACACCGGGGAGCTGTTTTTT. The V gene is TRBV9, the J gene TRBJ2-2; tentatively, D is TRBD2 (5 bases). Per the germline V gene, CDR1 is SGDLS and CDR2 is YYNGEE. V lost 7 bases and J lost 1, with 8 bases in between. The CDR3 is made up of 13 amino acids.

The J gene is TRBJ2-7, the V gene TRBV7-9, with a possible D match to TRBD2 (5 bases). Per the germline V gene, CDR1 is SEHNR and CDR2 is FQNEAQ (reference sequence). There are 15 residues in the CDR3. Between the trimmed V and J ends, which lost 5 bases and 2 bases, there was a span of 16 bases. The CDR3 nucleotides are TGTGCCAGCAGCCTGAGTGGGAGTAGGCCCTACGAGCAGTACTTC. This sequence encodes CASSLSGSRPYEQYF.

The V and J genes are TRBV6-6 and TRBJ1-2; 10 nucleotides line up with TRBD1. Germline CDR1 is MNHNY and CDR2 is SVGAGI (reference sequence). This CDR3 region has 16 residues. V lost 6 bases and J lost 0; bases outside the gene matches: 7. CDR3 sequence: CASRGTGASANYGYTF. For the CDR3, the DNA is TGTGCCAGCAGGGGGACAGGGGCTTCAGCTAACTATGGCTACACCTTC.

The chain uses TRBV28 and TRBJ1-3, with a weak D call TRBD1 (5 bases). Germline V gives CDR1 MDHEN, CDR2 SYDVKM. Trimming took off 2 bases at V and 0 bases at J, with 14 bases between the two ends. The CDR3 totals 17 residues. The CDR3, as DNA: TGTGCCAGCAGTTTAGCACTCAGGGCTTACTCTGGAAACACCATATATTTT. Encoded protein: CASSLALRAYSGNTIYF.

The V and J genes are TRBV6-5 and TRBJ2-1; tentatively, D is TRBD1 (6 bases). Trimming shortened V by 5 bases and J by 3 bases, and 14 bases separated the two germline ends. Germline V gives CDR1 MNHEY, CDR2 SVGAGI. The CDR3 runs to 15 residues. CDR3 loop: CASSRLDSLYNEQFF. The CDR3 DNA is TGTGCCAGCAGTCGCCTGGACAGCCTCTACAATGAGCAGTTCTTC.

This chain links TRBV9 with TRBJ1-5; D call uncertain. Per the germline V gene, CDR1 is SGDLS and CDR2 is YYNGEE. This CDR3 is built from 13 residues. The V and J ends lost 3 bases and 2 bases respectively, with 6 bases between them. CDR3 nucleotides: TGTGCCAGCAGCGAACCGGGCAATCAGCCCCAGCATTTT. This translates into CASSEPGNQPQHF.

The chain carries TRBV7-2 and TRBJ2-5; D may be TRBD2 (5 bases). There are 12 residues in the CDR3. Germline values: CDR1 SGHTA, CDR2 FQGNSA. The CDR3 loop is CATTEARETQYF. The CDR3 nucleotides are TGTGCTACCACGGAGGCCCGGGAGACCCAGTACTTC.

The chain employs TRBV28 and TRBJ2-1, with TRBD2 identical over 12 bases. With 5 bases clipped from V and 6 bases from J, the junction kept 5 bases outside the gene matches. Germline V gives CDR1 MDHEN, CDR2 SYDVKM. CDR3 size: 15 residues. Here the CDR3 reads CASSLAGGPANEQFF. The CDR3 DNA is TGTGCCAGCAGTCTAGCGGGAGGGCCAGCCAATGAGCAGTTCTTC.

This chain connects TRBV5-4 to TRBJ1-4, with a weak D call TRBD1 (6 bases). The V gene's germline CDR1 is SGHNT and CDR2 YYREEE (reference sequence). The V and J ends lost 4 bases and 5 bases respectively, with 12 bases between them. The CDR3 consists of 14 residues. The chain's CDR3 is CASSPGTLNEKLFF. The CDR3 DNA sequence: TGTGCCAGCAGCCCCGGGACATTAAATGAAAAACTGTTTTTT.

The rearrangement uses TRBV27 and TRBJ2-1, with a possible D match to TRBD2 (6 bases). V lost 9 bases, J lost 7 bases, and 19 bases lay in between. The CDR3 consists of 14 residues. Germline CDR1 and CDR2: MNHEY and SMNVEV (reference sequence). The CDR3 sequence is CASSFGLPPNEQFF. Here the CDR3 DNA reads TGTGCCAGTTCCTTCGGACTACCTCCTAATGAGCAGTTCTTC.

This chain links TRBV10-3 with TRBJ2-7, with D possibly being TRBD2 (7 bases). The CDR3 consists of 15 residues. In germline, CDR1 is ENHRY, CDR2 SYGVKD. The V and J ends lost 2 bases and 4 bases respectively, with 15 bases between them. The chain's CDR3 is CAISEPAGGRYEQYF. The CDR3 nucleotides are TGTGCCATCAGTGAGCCCGCCGGGGGGCGGTACGAGCAGTACTTC.

This chain uses TRBV19 with TRBJ1-5; TRBD1 matches 9 bases. This CDR3 spans 15 amino acids. Per the germline V gene, CDR1 is LNHDA and CDR2 is SQIVND (reference sequence). The V and J ends lost 6 bases and 0 bases, in that order; junction bases with no gene match: 3. As DNA, the CDR3 is TGTGCCAGTAGGGACAGGGGCTATAGCAATCAGCCCCAGCATTTT. Encoded protein: CASRDRGYSNQPQHF.

V is TRBV4-2 and J is TRBJ2-3; the D is unclear. There are 15 residues in the CDR3. Per the germline V gene, CDR1 is LGHNA and CDR2 is YNFKEQ. The V end lost 0 bases, the J end lost 3 bases, and 10 bases lay between the germline ends. CDR3: CASSQDGEFTDTQYF. The CDR3 DNA is TGTGCCAGCAGCCAAGACGGAGAGTTTACAGATACGCAGTATTTT.

The chain recombines TRBV5-4 with TRBJ2-1; a possible D gene is TRBD2 (6 bases). The CDR3 loop spans 18 amino acids. Looked up from germline, CDR1 is SGHNT and CDR2 is YYREEE (reference sequence). With 3 bases removed from V and 3 bases from J, the gap between germline ends came to 22 bases. CDR3 amino acids: CASSSPPHSPGVYNEQFF. CDR3 nucleotide sequence: TGTGCCAGCAGCTCTCCCCCCCACAGCCCGGGAGTCTACAATGAGCAGTTCTTC.

The V call is TRBV9, the J call TRBJ2-6; 8 nucleotides match TRBD1. The germline gives CDR1 SGDLS, CDR2 YYNGEE. This CDR3 spans 17 amino acids. V was clipped by 4 bases and J by 0 bases; unmatched bases: 6. The CDR3 coding sequence is TGTGCCAGCAGCTCACAGGGGGGTGGCTCTGGGGCCAACGTCCTGACTTTC. As protein: CASSSQGGGSGANVLTF.

V usage is TRBV3-1 (or the pseudogene TRBV3-2) and J usage is TRBJ1-3; no clear D gene. V was cut by 4 bases and J by 2 bases, with 12 bases left in between. Germline lookup yields CDR1 LGHDT and CDR2 YNNKEL (reference sequence). This CDR3 spans 15 amino acids. CDR3 nucleotides: TGTGCCAGCAGCCCAGGTGAAGACACTGGAAACACCATATATTTT. This gives the protein CASSPGEDTGNTIYF.

J is TRBJ2-3 and V is TRBV5-1, with TRBD1 identical over 9 bases. The germline CDR1 and CDR2 sequences are SGHRS and YFSETQ. The CDR3 is 16 amino acids. J gave up 5 bases and V 1 base, and 8 bases lay outside the gene matches. The DNA for the CDR3 is TGCGCCAGCAGCTTGTGGTCCCGGGACAGGGAAGATACGCAGTATTTT. The encoded protein is CASSLWSRDREDTQYF.

The chain combines TRBV7-9 with TRBJ1-1; 9 bases map to TRBD1. This CDR3 is built from 19 residues. The germline CDR1 and CDR2 sequences are SEHNR and FQNEAQ (reference sequence). Germline trimming cut 3 bases from V and 5 bases from J; bases unmatched to any gene: 19. The chain's CDR3 is CASSFFPLRDRAYETEAFF. The CDR3 DNA reads as TGTGCCAGCAGCTTTTTTCCGCTCCGGGACAGGGCTTATGAGACTGAAGCTTTCTTT.

The rearrangement links TRBV10-1 to TRBJ2-3; 11 positions match TRBD2. The CDR3 has 17 residues. CDR1 is WNHNN, CDR2 SYGVQD, per germline (reference sequence). V trimming: 2 bases; J trimming: 4 bases; junction bases outside the gene matches: 8. The CDR3: CASSEALAGVGADTQYF. The CDR3 coding sequence is TGCGCCAGCAGTGAGGCACTAGCGGGAGTGGGAGCAGATACGCAGTATTTT.

This chain connects TRBV10-3 to TRBJ1-5, with D perhaps TRBD1 (6 bases). V was trimmed by 0 bases and J by 7 bases, leaving 10 bases between them. The CDR3 runs 14 residues. Per germline, CDR1 ENHRY and CDR2 SYGVKD. Written as DNA, the CDR3 is TGTGCCATCAGTGAGTCTGGGACACTCCAGCCCCAGCATTTT. Translated: CAISESGTLQPQHF.

This chain links TRBV2 with TRBJ2-1; the D gene is possibly TRBD2 (7 bases). Trimming stripped 9 bases from V and 7 bases from J, with 19 bases between. The CDR3 contains 14 residues. Per the germline V gene, CDR1 is SNHLY and CDR2 is FYNNEI. CDR3 in DNA: TGTGCCAGGGGGGGGGACACCAGATGGAATGAGCAGTTCTTC. The encoded protein is CARGGDTRWNEQFF.

The chain combines TRBV6-5 with TRBJ2-5, with 9 bases matching TRBD2. This CDR3 is built from 13 residues. From germline, CDR1 is MNHEY and CDR2 SVGAGI. V trimming: 9 bases; J trimming: 3 bases; junction bases outside the gene matches: 5. The CDR3 coding sequence is TGTGCCAGAAGACTAGCGGTAGAAGAGACCCAGTACTTC. Translated, it gives CARRLAVEETQYF.

The chain recombines TRBV29-1 with TRBJ2-7; 12 bases are a match to TRBD1. The CDR3 is 13 amino acids. The ends lost 6 bases at V and 7 bases at J; junction bases unmatched: 7. Germline values: CDR1 SQVTM, CDR2 ANQGSEA. CDR3 loop: CSVGQGALQEQYF. The CDR3 nucleotides read TGCAGCGTGGGACAGGGGGCGCTTCAAGAGCAGTACTTC.